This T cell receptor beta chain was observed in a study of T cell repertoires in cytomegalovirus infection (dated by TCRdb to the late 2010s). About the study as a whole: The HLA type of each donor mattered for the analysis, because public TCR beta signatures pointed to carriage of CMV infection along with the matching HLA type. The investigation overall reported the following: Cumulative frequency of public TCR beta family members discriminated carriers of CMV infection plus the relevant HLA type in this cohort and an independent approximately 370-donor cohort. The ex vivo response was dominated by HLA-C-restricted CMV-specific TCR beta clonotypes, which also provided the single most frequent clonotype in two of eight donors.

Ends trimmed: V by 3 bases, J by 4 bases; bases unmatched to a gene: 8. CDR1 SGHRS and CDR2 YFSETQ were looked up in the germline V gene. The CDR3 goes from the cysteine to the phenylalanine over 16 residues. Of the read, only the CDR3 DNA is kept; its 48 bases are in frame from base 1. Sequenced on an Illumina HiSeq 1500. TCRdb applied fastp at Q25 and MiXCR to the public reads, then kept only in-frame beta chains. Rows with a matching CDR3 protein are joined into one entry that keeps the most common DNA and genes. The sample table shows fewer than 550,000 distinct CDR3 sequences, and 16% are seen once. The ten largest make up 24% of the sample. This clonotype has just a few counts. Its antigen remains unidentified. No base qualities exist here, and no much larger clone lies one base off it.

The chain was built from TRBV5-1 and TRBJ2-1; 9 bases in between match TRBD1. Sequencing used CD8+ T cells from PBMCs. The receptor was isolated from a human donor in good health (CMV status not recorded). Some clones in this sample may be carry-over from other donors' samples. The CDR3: CASSWVDRGGYNEQFF. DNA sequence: TGCGCCAGCAGCTGGGTGGACAGGGGAGGGTACAATGAGCAGTTCTTC.